This entry lists 20 T cell receptor beta chains sequenced from one sample in a study of graft-versus-host responses after intestinal transplantation. Using immunoSEQ multiplex PCR, the repertoire was profiled, and TCRdb retains in-frame clones only, with some absent. The sample lists approximately 10,000 clones; roughly 32% were seen once. The sequencing here drew on alloreactive CD4+ T cells from a mixed lymphocyte reaction culture, taken before transplantation. Sample subset: CFSE-low proliferating T cells sorted from approximately 6-day pre-transplant mixed lymphocyte reaction (GvH or HvG direction). Receptor source: a human patient who was an organ donor for intestinal transplantation.

This chain uses TRBV6-5 with TRBJ1-2, with 8 bases matching TRBD1. This CDR3 has 13 residues. After removal of 6 bases from V and 2 bases from J, the junction contained 2 bases not matched to a gene. The germline gives CDR1 MNHEY, CDR2 SVGAGI. The CDR3 DNA reads as TGTGCCAGCAGCCGGGACAGGAACTATGGCTACACCTTC. Amino acids: CASSRDRNYGYTF.

The chain employs TRBV4-3 and TRBJ1-2, with TRBD1 as a possible D gene (5 bases). The CDR3 has 13 residues. V shed 0 bases and J shed 9 bases, with 11 bases lying between them. Germline V lookup: CDR1 LGHNA, CDR2 YSLEER. The CDR3 sequence is CASSQDIGARYTF. CDR3 DNA sequence: TGCGCCAGCAGCCAAGATATAGGGGCTCGCTACACCTTC.

This clone was recorded a few times. The chain couples TRBV19 to TRBJ1-5, with D perhaps TRBD1 (5 bases). The CDR3 has 14 residues. Trimming stripped 0 bases from V and 2 bases from J, with 5 bases between. The germline CDR1 and CDR2 sequences are LNHDA and SQIVND (reference sequence). In DNA, the CDR3 is TGTGCCAGTAGTATAGAGACAGGCAATCAGCCCCAGCATTTT. Protein sequence: CASSIETGNQPQHF.

The chain is built from TRBV1 and TRBJ2-1. TRBV1 is flagged as a pseudogene. The CDR3 has 18 residues. DNA of the CDR3: TGCACCAGCAGCCAAGAATATAAGGTTGTGTGCTCCTACAATGAGCAGTTCTTC. Its protein is CTSSQEYKVVCSYNEQFF.

The chain recombines TRBV30 with TRBJ1-5; 10 bases fit TRBD1. The ends lost 5 bases at V and 0 bases at J; junction bases unmatched: 10. Looked up from germline, CDR1 is GTSNPN and CDR2 is SVGIG (reference sequence). The CDR3 spans 17 residues. The CDR3 spells CAWVRGQGTDSNQPQHF. The DNA of the CDR3 is TGTGCCTGGGTCCGGGGACAGGGGACGGATAGCAATCAGCCCCAGCATTTT.

The V gene is TRBV19, the J gene TRBJ2-7; a possible D gene is TRBD2 (7 bases). The CDR3 runs 14 residues. Trimming stripped 8 bases from V and 5 bases from J, with 19 bases between. Germline values: CDR1 LNHDA, CDR2 SQIVND (reference sequence). In DNA form, the CDR3 reads TGTGCCAGTCCTCTTGGGGGGGGGCCGCACGAGCAGTACTTC. Its translation: CASPLGGGPHEQYF.

This chain connects TRBV27 to TRBJ1-5; possible D gene TRBD1, 6 bases. CDR1 MNHEY and CDR2 SMNVEV come from the germline V gene (reference sequence). The CDR3 extends over 15 amino acids. Trimming cost V 0 bases and J 5 bases, with 11 bases left between them. CDR3 DNA: TGTGCCAGCAGTTTATCGAGCAGACAGGATCAGCCCCAGCATTTT. Amino acid sequence: CASSLSSRQDQPQHF.

This clone is deemed medium-sized. The DNA for the CDR3 is TGTGCCAGAAGTGCCCGATGGGGGTTCTACGAGCAGTACTTC. This encodes CARSARWGFYEQYF. The chain has TRBV5-3 and TRBJ2-7; tentatively, D is TRBD1 or TRBD2 (5 bases each). TRBV5-3 qualifies as an ORF whose function is uncertain. The length of the CDR3 is 14 residues. Trimming removed 5 bases from V and 3 bases from J, with 15 bases in between.

This clone was found a few times. V gene TRBV29-1 combines with J gene TRBJ1-3; 10 nucleotides align to TRBD1. The length of the CDR3 is 16 residues. V lost 2 bases, J lost 2 bases, and 6 bases stayed unmatched. Germline CDR1 is SQVTM and CDR2 is ANQGSEA. CDR3 sequence: CSVEWTGGNAGNTIYF. DNA for the CDR3: TGCAGCGTTGAATGGACAGGGGGAAACGCTGGAAACACCATATATTTT.

The CDR3 coding sequence is TGTGCCAGCAGCCCCCAGCTGACAGATACGCAGTATTTT. Amino acids: CASSPQLTDTQYF. The chain links TRBV5-6 to TRBJ2-3; no clear D gene. Per the germline V gene, CDR1 is SGHDT and CDR2 is YYEEEE. The V and J ends lost 4 bases and 3 bases respectively, with 9 bases between them. The CDR3 covers 13 residues.

This clone was counted between two and nine times. The J gene is TRBJ1-1, the V gene TRBV18, with TRBD1 as a possible D gene (5 bases). CDR1 KGHSH and CDR2 LQKENI come from the germline V gene. V dropped 2 bases and J dropped 3 bases, with 7 bases sitting between them. The CDR3 length is 13 residues. CDR3 loop: CASSPVGDTEAFF. The CDR3 coding sequence is TGTGCCAGCTCACCAGTAGGGGACACTGAAGCTTTCTTT.

This clone was seen a handful of times. The CDR3 spells CASSLAGNYGYTF. The CDR3 DNA reads as TGTGCCAGCAGCTTAGCGGGGAACTATGGCTACACCTTC. This chain links TRBV7-2 with TRBJ1-2; D not certain. Per the germline V gene, CDR1 is SGHTA and CDR2 is FQGNSA. The CDR3 sequence is 13 residues long. Trimming shortened V by 0 bases and J by 2 bases, and 4 bases separated the two germline ends.

V usage is TRBV7-9 and J usage is TRBJ2-3, with D possibly being TRBD1 or TRBD2 (5 bases each). The germline CDR1 and CDR2 sequences are SEHNR and FQNEAQ (reference sequence). The CDR3 length is 12 residues. Between the trimmed V and J ends, which lost 3 bases and 4 bases, there was a span of 5 bases. The CDR3 reads CASSLGADTQYF. The CDR3 nucleotides read TGTGCCAGCAGCTTGGGGGCAGATACGCAGTATTTT.

The chain is built from TRBV9 and TRBJ2-1; unclear D gene. Deletions cut 2 bases from V and 3 bases from J, with 6 bases between. This CDR3 spans 13 amino acids. Per germline, CDR1 SGDLS and CDR2 YYNGEE. CDR3 nucleotide sequence: TGTGCCAGCAGCGTGATAGGCTACAATGAGCAGTTCTTC. Translated, it gives CASSVIGYNEQFF.

This clone was seen only a few times. The J gene is TRBJ2-7, the V gene TRBV4-2, with a weak D call TRBD2 (6 bases). V was pared by 5 bases and J by 3 bases, with 8 bases between. Germline CDR1 LGHNA, CDR2 YNFKEQ. This CDR3 is built from 12 residues. CDR3 in DNA: TGTGCCAGCAGCTTGGGGGGCTACGAGCAGTACTTC. It encodes CASSLGGYEQYF.

This chain links TRBV7-2 with TRBJ2-7; the D gene is possibly TRBD2 (6 bases). CDR1 is SGHTA, CDR2 FQGNSA, per germline. V was clipped by 4 bases and J by 2 bases, with 21 bases between them. The CDR3 is 17 residues long. The DNA for the CDR3 is TGTGCCAGCAGCTCAAGTCTCGGGAGTTTCGTGGCCTACGAGCAGTACTTC. Translation gives CASSSSLGSFVAYEQYF.

The chain uses TRBV5-1 and TRBJ2-5; 11 nucleotides match TRBD2. CDR1 is SGHRS, CDR2 YFSETQ, per germline. CDR3 length equals 14 residues. After removal of 4 bases from V and 4 bases from J, the junction contained 3 bases not matched to a gene. CDR3 residues: CASSVGTSGETQYF. CDR3 sequence (DNA): TGCGCCAGCAGCGTCGGGACTAGCGGAGAGACCCAGTACTTC. The variable domain in full, completed from reference TRBV5-1 and TRBJ2-5, reads KAGVTQTPRYLIKTRGQQVTLSCSPISGHRSVSWYQQTPGQGLQFLFEYFSETQRNKGNFPGRFSGRQFSNSRSEMNVSTLELGDSALYLCASSVGTSGETQYFGPGTRLLVL.

The V and J genes are TRBV7-9 and TRBJ1-1, with TRBD1 matching over 9 bases. After removal of 3 bases from V and 5 bases from J, the junction contained 7 bases not matched to a gene. Germline CDR1 is SEHNR and CDR2 is FQNEAQ (reference sequence). The CDR3 consists of 15 residues. The DNA for the CDR3 is TGTGCCAGCAGCTTGCTCCCGGACAGGGGTACTGAAGCTTTCTTT. It specifies CASSLLPDRGTEAFF. Based on the CDR3 plus reference TRBV7-9 and TRBJ1-1, the full variable domain is DTGVSQNPRHKITKRGQNVTFRCDPISEHNRLYWYRQTLGQGPEFLTYFQNEAQLEKSRLLSDRFSAERPKGSFSTLEIQRTEQGDSAMYLCASSLLPDRGTEAFFGQGTRLTVV.

The V call is TRBV1, the J call TRBJ2-6; the listed D gene, TRBD1, was not tested against the DNA. TRBV1 is described as a pseudogene. CDR3 length: 18 amino acids. The CDR3 sequence is CTSRFSGCAQSRANVLTF. The CDR3 region has the DNA TGCACCAGCAGGTTTTCTGGTTGTGCACAAAGTCGGGCCAACGTCCTGACTTTC.

Within the sample, this clone is medium-sized (0.01 to 0.1%). The chain links TRBV4-3 to TRBJ2-1; 11 bases fit TRBD2. This CDR3 is 15 amino acids long. Unmatched junction bases numbered 1, after V lost 2 bases and J lost 4 bases. Germline CDR1 LGHNA, CDR2 YSLEER. The CDR3 sequence is CASSQLAGGYNEQFF. DNA of the CDR3: TGCGCCAGCAGCCAACTAGCGGGGGGTTACAATGAGCAGTTCTTC.